This TCR beta chain was retrieved from a study of CD8+ T cells in alopecia areata. CDR3 length equals 14 residues. Trimming stripped 3 bases from V and 7 bases from J, with 16 bases between. Germline CDR1 reads MGHRA; CDR2 reads YSYEKL. Reverse transcription of extracted RNA yielded cDNA, which provided the sequencing template. Assay used: immunoSEQ multiplex PCR; TCRdb lists only in-frame clones, some missing. The sample has roughly 140,000 clones; less than 65% are singletons. The rearrangement joins TRBV4-1 to TRBJ2-7; perhaps D is TRBD1 or TRBD2 (5 bases each). This TCR was sampled from a human donor in good health. The material sequenced was CD8+ T cells sorted from blood. The DNA for the CDR3 is TGCGCCAGCAGCCAGCAACCCGGGGCCAGGGAGCAGTACTTC. It specifies CASSQQPGAREQYF.